Listed below are T cell receptor beta chains from one sample, sequenced in a study of cytomegalovirus exposure and HLA in healthy donors. Sequencing used immunoSEQ multiplex PCR; TCRdb keeps in-frame clones, though not all of them. This repertoire shows some 150,000 clones, 85% found once; its top ten account for about 2.4%. Sequencing was done on a sample of PBMCs. The source is a woman younger than 35 in good health and CMV-seronegative. Both conserved end residues are part of each CDR3. Fields, in order: D gene, clone size, V gene, J gene, CDR3 DNA, CDR3 protein. The D gene is left open where the match is weak. Some rows have no size entry. The others give once, few or many, or a class for an expanded clone.

D gene: TRBD2; clone size: -; V gene: TRBV30; J gene: TRBJ2-3; CDR3 DNA: TGTGCCGGGACTCTAGCGGGGGGGATCACAGATACGCAGTATTTT; CDR3 protein: CAGTLAGGITDTQYF
D gene: TRBD1; clone size: -; V gene: TRBV6-4; J gene: TRBJ2-5; CDR3 DNA: TGTGCCAGCAGTGACGGTGACAGGGCGGGAGAGACCCAGTACTTC; CDR3 protein: CASSDGDRAGETQYF
D gene: -; clone size: -; V gene: TRBV28; J gene: TRBJ1-5; CDR3 DNA: TGTGCCAGCAGTTTACAGGGGCAGCCCCAGCATTTT; CDR3 protein: CASSLQGQPQHF
D gene: -; clone size: -; V gene: TRBV11-2; J gene: TRBJ2-6; CDR3 DNA: TGTGCCAGCAGCCCCGGAGGGCAAGGGGCCAACGTCCTGACTTTC; CDR3 protein: CASSPGGQGANVLTF
D gene: TRBD2; clone size: -; V gene: TRBV5-1; J gene: TRBJ2-1; CDR3 DNA: TGCGCCAGCAGCTTGCTGACTAGCGGGGGGGCGTTGGGGAATGAGCAGTTCTTC; CDR3 protein: CASSLLTSGGALGNEQFF
D gene: TRBD1; clone size: -; V gene: TRBV15; J gene: TRBJ2-1; CDR3 DNA: TGTGCCACCAGCAGTGACAGGGCCTACTCCTACAATGAGCAGTTCTTC; CDR3 protein: CATSSDRAYSYNEQFF
D gene: TRBD2; clone size: -; V gene: TRBV11-3; J gene: TRBJ2-1; CDR3 DNA: TGTGCCAGCAGCCACCTCTCCGGGACTATAATCGGGAATGAGCAGTTCTTC; CDR3 protein: CASSHLSGTIIGNEQFF
D gene: TRBD2; clone size: few; V gene: TRBV5-8; J gene: TRBJ2-7; CDR3 DNA: TGTGCCAGCAGCTATAGCGGGAGCCCCTACGAGCAGTACTTC; CDR3 protein: CASSYSGSPYEQYF
D gene: -; clone size: -; V gene: TRBV9; J gene: TRBJ2-7; CDR3 DNA: TGTGCCAGCAGCGTGGCGGGTTTCTCCTACGAGCAGTACTTC; CDR3 protein: CASSVAGFSYEQYF
D gene: -; clone size: few; V gene: TRBV7-9; J gene: TRBJ1-1; CDR3 DNA: TGCGCCAGCAGCCTAAACCCCGGGAACACTGAAGCTTTCTTT; CDR3 protein: CASSLNPGNTEAFF
D gene: TRBD1; clone size: -; V gene: TRBV28; J gene: TRBJ2-5; CDR3 DNA: TGTGCCAGCAGCAAAAGGGACAGACACCAAGAGACCCAGTACTTC; CDR3 protein: CASSKRDRHQETQYF
D gene: -; clone size: -; V gene: TRBV30; J gene: TRBJ2-7; CDR3 DNA: TGTGCCTGGAGCCCGTGGAGACGGGGCGAGCAGTACTTC; CDR3 protein: CAWSPWRRGEQYF
D gene: TRBD1; clone size: -; V gene: TRBV9; J gene: TRBJ1-5; CDR3 DNA: TGTGCCAGCGGTACCGGGACAGGGGTTGAAGGGCAGCCCCAGCATTTT; CDR3 protein: CASGTGTGVEGQPQHF
D gene: TRBD2; clone size: -; V gene: TRBV18; J gene: TRBJ2-1; CDR3 DNA: TGTGCCAGCTCACCACCGCTAGCGGGGGTCCAATACAATGAGCAGTTCTTC; CDR3 protein: CASSPPLAGVQYNEQFF
D gene: -; clone size: -; V gene: TRBV7-7; J gene: TRBJ2-7; CDR3 DNA: TGTGCCAGCAGCTTAGGTTGGGCTGGGGAGCAGTACTTC; CDR3 protein: CASSLGWAGEQYF
D gene: TRBD1; clone size: -; V gene: TRBV27; J gene: TRBJ2-5; CDR3 DNA: TGTGCCAGCAGTTTCGTTAGTCCAGGGGGATACCAAGAGACCCAGTACTTC; CDR3 protein: CASSFVSPGGYQETQYF
D gene: -; clone size: -; V gene: TRBV28; J gene: TRBJ2-1; CDR3 DNA: TGTGCCAGCGGTACGCAGCGGGCTGGACGACTAAATGAGCAGTTCTTC; CDR3 protein: CASGTQRAGRLNEQFF
D gene: TRBD1; clone size: -; V gene: TRBV6-6; J gene: TRBJ1-4; CDR3 DNA: TGTGCCAGCAGAGGGACAGGGTTTAGCGAAAAACTGTTTTTT; CDR3 protein: CASRGTGFSEKLFF
D gene: TRBD2; clone size: -; V gene: TRBV28; J gene: TRBJ2-7; CDR3 DNA: TGTGCCAGCAGGGCATTGACTAGCGGGAGGAGGGACTACGAGCAGTACTTC; CDR3 protein: CASRALTSGRRDYEQYF
D gene: TRBD2; clone size: -; V gene: TRBV4-3; J gene: TRBJ2-1; CDR3 DNA: TGCGCCAGCAGCCAAGCCTTGAAGGGAGGGGACAATGAGCAGTTCTTC; CDR3 protein: CASSQALKGGDNEQFF
D gene: -; clone size: -; V gene: TRBV7-2; J gene: TRBJ1-2; CDR3 DNA: TGTGCCAGCAGCTTAAGTGGGGGGGAAGGGAGGAGTGCTGGCTACACCTTC; CDR3 protein: CASSLSGGEGRSAGYTF
D gene: TRBD2; clone size: many; V gene: TRBV2; J gene: TRBJ2-3; CDR3 DNA: TGTGCCATTCCTACGTCTAGCGGGCGAGATACGCAGTATTTT; CDR3 protein: CAIPTSSGRDTQYF
D gene: -; clone size: -; V gene: TRBV4-3; J gene: TRBJ1-2; CDR3 DNA: TGCGCCAGCAGCCAAGGGGCCGCAGGTGGCCACACCTTC; CDR3 protein: CASSQGAAGGHTF